This T cell receptor beta chain was profiled in a study of T cell responses to AZD1222 COVID-19 vaccine. Notes on the study in general: In all cases, repertoires were sampled only after the peak T cell response. Clonal diversity was possibly underestimated, and the donors were mostly white British, with more females. There were vaccine-associated CD4 TCRs across spike, dominant at 160-218 and 743-854. Seropositive status at baseline applied to only six AZD1222 recipients.

As concerns this clone: Antigen: not known.

TCRdb's table, derived via immunoSEQ multiplex PCR, lists solely in-frame clones and lacks some. This table holds 150,000 to 200,000 clones, roughly 90% found once. Looked up from germline, CDR1 is SGHKS and CDR2 is YYEKEE (reference sequence). This CDR3 region has 15 residues. Deletions cut 4 bases from V and 4 bases from J, with 17 bases between. The sequence was collected from an adult in good health. This sample comprised peripheral blood, obtained on day 0 of AZD1222 vaccination. The V gene is TRBV5-5, the J gene TRBJ1-2; unclear D gene. The CDR3 sequence is CASSPEPTAGYGYTF. CDR3 nucleotide sequence: TGTGCCAGCAGCCCCGAACCCACAGCGGGCTATGGCTACACCTTC. Full variable domain (missing parts from reference TRBV5-5 and TRBJ1-2): DAGVTQSPTHLIKTRGQQVTLRCSPISGHKSVSWYQQVLGQGPQFIFQYYEKEERGRGNFPDRFSARQFPNYSSELNVNALLLGDSALYLCASSPEPTAGYGYTFGSGTRLTVV.